This is a list of T cell receptor beta chains from one sample in a study of CD8+ T cells in alopecia areata. Only in-frame clones appear in the TCRdb table, and some are missing; sequencing was by immunoSEQ multiplex PCR. This table has 150,000 to 160,000 clones, approximately 53% appearing once. The sample in question was CD8+ T cells sorted from blood, obtained at week 0. These receptors originate from a human donor with alopecia areata. CDR3s include the opening cysteine and the closing phenylalanine or tryptophan. The order of the fields is J gene, D gene, V gene, clone size, CDR3 protein, CDR3 DNA. D genes are given only for firm matches. Rows may omit the clone size; those that give it use once, few, many or a size class.

>TRBJ2-1|-|TRBV9|-
CASSVDGSHNEQFF
TGTGCCAGCAGCGTAGACGGTAGCCACAATGAGCAGTTCTTC
>TRBJ2-7|-|TRBV28|-
CASKSSSYEQYF
TGTGCCAGCAAGTCCAGCTCCTACGAGCAGTACTTC
>TRBJ1-4|TRBD1|TRBV30|-
CAWMTGNEKLFF
TGTGCCTGGATGACAGGGAACGAAAAACTGTTTTTT
>TRBJ1-2|TRBD1|TRBV29-1|few
CSVVQGDYGYTF
TGCAGCGTTGTACAGGGGGACTATGGCTACACCTTC
>TRBJ2-1|TRBD2|TRBV30|-
CAWRGATSGGTSYNEQFF
TGTGCCTGGAGGGGAGCCACTAGCGGGGGAACTTCCTACAATGAGCAGTTCTTC
>TRBJ1-2|TRBD1|TRBV27|few
CASSLVGTGGDGYTF
TGTGCCAGCAGCTTGGTAGGGACAGGGGGCGATGGCTACACCTTC
>TRBJ2-3|-|TRBV11-2|-
CASSPGRAADTQYF
TGTGCCAGCAGCCCAGGGAGAGCGGCAGATACGCAGTATTTT
>TRBJ2-7|-|TRBV4-1|-
CASSQDWETYEQYF
TGCGCCAGCAGCCAAGACTGGGAAACCTACGAGCAGTACTTC
>TRBJ1-2|TRBD1|TRBV4-1|few
CASSLDRGRRGYTF
TGCGCCAGCAGCCTTGACAGGGGGCGGAGAGGCTACACCTTC
>TRBJ2-2|-|TRBV4-3|-
CASSQAGTQNTGELFF
TGCGCCAGCAGCCAAGCCGGGACTCAAAACACCGGGGAGCTGTTTTTT
>TRBJ1-3|-|TRBV30|-
CAWSAGRSGSSGNTIYF
TGTGCCTGGAGTGCCGGCAGGAGCGGGAGCTCTGGAAACACCATATATTTT
>TRBJ1-2|-|TRBV6-6|-
CASKWGRGLDYGYTF
TGTGCCAGCAAATGGGGAAGGGGATTGGACTATGGCTACACCTTC
>TRBJ2-1|TRBD2|TRBV28|-
CASSLERGGNNEQFF
TGTGCCAGCAGTCTAGAGCGGGGGGGCAACAATGAGCAGTTCTTC
>TRBJ1-1|-|TRBV5-6|few
CASSFGPRKDTEAFF
TGTGCCAGCAGCTTTGGCCCCAGGAAGGACACTGAAGCTTTCTTT
>TRBJ2-7|-|TRBV4-3|once
CASSQVQGLNYEQYF
TGCGCCAGCAGCCAAGTCCAGGGGTTAAACTACGAGCAGTACTTC
>TRBJ1-3|-|TRBV30|-
CAWSPITVSSGNTIYF
TGTGCCTGGAGTCCAATAACAGTGAGCTCTGGAAACACCATATATTTT
>TRBJ2-7|TRBD2|TRBV27|-
CASSDRGGDYEQYF
TGTGCCAGCTCCGACCGGGGGGGTGACTACGAGCAGTACTTC
>TRBJ2-7|TRBD1|TRBV30|-
CAWSVAGQGRAYEQYF
TGTGCCTGGAGTGTAGCGGGACAGGGGAGGGCCTACGAGCAGTACTTC
>TRBJ1-3|TRBD1|TRBV30|-
CAWSTGGARGNTIYF
TGTGCCTGGAGTACAGGGGGGGCGCGAGGAAACACCATATATTTT
>TRBJ1-5|-|TRBV7-9|few
CASSLGGGGGQPQHF
TGTGCCAGCAGCTTAGGTGGTGGGGGCGGTCAGCCCCAGCATTTT
>TRBJ2-1|-|TRBV15|few
CATSPQRAGEDNEQFF
TGTGCCACCAGCCCTCAAAGAGCAGGGGAGGACAATGAGCAGTTCTTC
>TRBJ2-5|TRBD2|TRBV15|-
CATSTSGGARETQYF
TGTGCCACCAGCACTAGCGGGGGGGCGAGGGAGACCCAGTACTTC
>TRBJ1-1|-|TRBV10-3|few
CAISESAGLNTEAFF
TGTGCCATCAGTGAGTCCGCAGGTTTGAACACTGAAGCTTTCTTT
>TRBJ1-1|-|TRBV25-1|few
CASSEPRGTRAFF
TGTGCCAGCAGTGAACCAAGGGGTACACGAGCTTTCTTT
>TRBJ2-1|-|TRBV29-1|few
CSVEEDVGVSYNEQFF
TGCAGCGTTGAAGAAGATGTGGGGGTTTCCTACAATGAGCAGTTCTTC
>TRBJ2-6|-|TRBV7-2|few
CASSLVGFGANVLTF
TGTGCCAGCAGCTTAGTCGGGTTTGGGGCCAACGTCCTGACTTTC
>TRBJ2-5|TRBD2|TRBV4-3|-
CASSQGSGGTGETQYF
TGCGCCAGCAGCCAAGGTTCGGGGGGTACCGGGGAGACCCAGTACTTC
>TRBJ2-5|TRBD2|TRBV6-6|-
CASRPSGGQETQYF
TGTGCCAGCAGACCAAGCGGGGGGCAAGAGACCCAGTACTTC
>TRBJ2-7|-|TRBV29-1|few
CSVYGDYEQYF
TGCAGCGTTTACGGAGACTACGAGCAGTACTTC
>TRBJ1-2|-|TRBV30|-
CAWSVSAGNPNGYTF
TGTGCCTGGAGTGTGTCGGCGGGGAACCCGAATGGCTACACCTTC
>TRBJ2-7|TRBD1|TRBV5-4|-
CASSPHPGTVDEQYF
TGTGCCAGCAGCCCGCACCCAGGGACAGTTGACGAGCAGTACTTC
>TRBJ1-2|TRBD1|TRBV30|-
CAWSPPGQALYGYTF
TGTGCCTGGAGTCCACCGGGACAGGCTCTCTATGGCTACACCTTC
>TRBJ2-7|-|TRBV29-1|-
CSVVKPEGPHEQYF
TGCAGCGTTGTAAAACCCGAAGGACCCCACGAGCAGTACTTC
>TRBJ2-2|TRBD1|TRBV29-1|-
CSVEVRGLDSGELFF
TGCAGCGTTGAGGTTAGGGGGCTCGATAGCGGGGAGCTGTTTTTT
>TRBJ1-2|TRBD1|TRBV30|-
CAWSVGTGYGYTF
TGTGCCTGGAGTGTCGGGACAGGCTATGGCTACACCTTC
>TRBJ1-4|-|TRBV13|-
CASSLSLGNEKLFF
TGTGCCAGCAGCTTATCTCTGGGCAACGAAAAACTGTTTTTT
>TRBJ2-1|-|TRBV19|-
CASSIDREYNEQFF
TGTGCCAGTAGTATAGACAGAGAATACAATGAGCAGTTCTTC
>TRBJ1-1|-|TRBV29-1|few
CSVDRPGYTEAFF
TGCAGCGTTGACCGGCCTGGGTACACTGAAGCTTTCTTT
>TRBJ1-2|TRBD1|TRBV7-2|once
CAKEGRGLLHYGYTF
TGTGCCAAGGAGGGGAGGGGGCTCCTCCACTATGGCTACACCTTC
>TRBJ2-1|TRBD1|TRBV29-1|-
CSVDPGGGSYNEQFF
TGCAGCGTTGACCCAGGGGGCGGCTCCTACAATGAGCAGTTCTTC
>TRBJ1-5|-|TRBV4-1|-
CASSQEETGDNQPQHF
TGCGCCAGCAGCCAAGAGGAGACAGGAGATAATCAGCCCCAGCATTTT
>TRBJ1-2|-|TRBV2|-
CASRVTATNYGYTF
TGTGCCAGCAGAGTTACAGCGACCAACTATGGCTACACCTTC
>TRBJ2-7|TRBD2|TRBV29-1|few
CSVMGGLTYEQYF
TGCAGCGTTATGGGGGGGTTGACTTACGAGCAGTACTTC
>TRBJ1-1|-|TRBV14|-
CASSQFKNTEAFF
TGTGCCAGCAGCCAATTTAAGAACACTGAAGCTTTCTTT
>TRBJ2-7|-|TRBV2|-
CASSEPDYEQYF
TGTGCCAGCAGCGAACCCGATTACGAGCAGTACTTC
>TRBJ1-4|TRBD1|TRBV6-6|few
CASSPDRVWDEKLFF
TGTGCCAGCAGCCCGGACAGGGTTTGGGATGAAAAACTGTTTTTT
>TRBJ1-2|TRBD1|TRBV27|-
CASSLYGQGDGYTF
TGTGCCAGCAGTTTGTACGGACAGGGGGATGGCTACACCTTC
>TRBJ1-4|TRBD1|TRBV6-5|-
CASSYSGDRPEKLFF
TGTGCCAGCAGTTACTCGGGGGACAGACCCGAAAAACTGTTTTTT
>TRBJ2-5|TRBD1|TRBV7-9|-
CASSTRQGARETQYF
TGTGCCAGCAGCACCCGACAGGGGGCAAGAGAGACCCAGTACTTC
>TRBJ2-1|-|TRBV7-8|-
CASSLVGYHEQFF
TGTGCCAGCAGCTTAGTAGGCTACCATGAGCAGTTCTTC
>TRBJ1-2|-|TRBV29-1|-
CSVVIQGNYGYTF
TGCAGCGTTGTCATACAGGGAAACTATGGCTACACCTTC
>TRBJ2-1|-|TRBV7-9|-
CASSLAQGLYNEQFF
TGTGCCAGCAGCTTAGCGCAGGGGCTATACAATGAGCAGTTCTTC
>TRBJ2-5|-|TRBV30|-
CAWSEWAEETQYF
TGTGCCTGGAGTGAATGGGCCGAAGAGACCCAGTACTTC
>TRBJ1-2|-|TRBV2|-
CASSEEALGGIYGYTF
TGTGCCAGCAGTGAAGAGGCCCTCGGAGGGATCTATGGCTACACCTTC